This record covers a single TCR beta chain. This CDR3 spans 16 amino acids. V lost 1 base to trimming and J lost 3 bases, with 16 bases between them. The data are from a study of T-cell reconstitution after alpha-beta-depleted transplantation in children. It was with unique molecular identifiers that the TCRbeta library was prepared. TCRdb called the PCR reads again in MiXCR, with one record for every CDR3 protein. The sample lists around 500,000 distinct CDR3 sequences, under 15% occurring once. This TCR was sampled from a human donor who donated a stem cell graft to a child with combined immunodeficiency. The input for sequencing was PBMCs from the stem cell graft donor, taken from the stem cell graft. The V gene is TRBV12-3 or TRBV12-4, the J gene TRBJ2-7, with D tentatively TRBD1 (6 bases). As DNA, the CDR3 is TGTGCCAGCAGTTTAGAGCAGGGGAGTGGGAACTACGAGCAGTACTTC. Its protein is CASSLEQGSGNYEQYF.